This TCR beta chain derives from a study of blood T cells in healthy people across ages. About the research overall: Through template switching, about one barcoded beta molecule was captured per two T cells, as measured in model experiments.

Next came a second PCR, run for about 6 to 12 cycles, which used a sample-barcoded 5' primer along with a J-beta primer mix. Each TCR beta cDNA got a 12-nucleotide random molecular identifier. TCRdb called the 5' RACE reads again in MiXCR, with one record for every CDR3 protein. This sample has hundreds of thousands of distinct CDR3 sequences, with under 30% found just once. This clonotype is judged medium-sized (0.01 to 0.1%). What it recognizes is unknown. CDR1 MNHEY and CDR2 SVGEGT come from the germline V gene. The CDR3 is 17 amino acids. V was pared by 5 bases and J by 1 base, with 9 bases of the junction left unmatched. Study-wide results and caveats: Using unsorted PBMCs precluded a conclusive naive versus antigen-experienced comparison. Roughly linear age-related decline in beta diversity appeared, significant by age about 37.

The chain recombines TRBV6-2 or TRBV6-3 with TRBJ2-7; 12 bases align to TRBD2. What was sequenced was blood. The clonotype originates from a woman of 80 years or more in good health. The CDR3 loop is CASSGGTSGPLSYEQYF. In nucleotides, the CDR3 is TGTGCCAGCAGTGGAGGGACTAGCGGGCCACTGTCCTACGAGCAGTACTTC.